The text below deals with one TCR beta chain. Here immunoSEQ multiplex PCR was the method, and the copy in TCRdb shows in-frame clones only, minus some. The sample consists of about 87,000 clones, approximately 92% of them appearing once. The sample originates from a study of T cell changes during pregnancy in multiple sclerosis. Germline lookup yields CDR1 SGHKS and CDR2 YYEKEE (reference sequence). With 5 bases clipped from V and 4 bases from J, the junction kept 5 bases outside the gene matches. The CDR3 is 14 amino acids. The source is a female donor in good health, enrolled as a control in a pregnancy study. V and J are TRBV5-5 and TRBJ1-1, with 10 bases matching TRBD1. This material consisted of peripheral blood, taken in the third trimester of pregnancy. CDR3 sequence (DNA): TGTGCCAGCAGTTTAGACAGGGGGCCCACTGAAGCTTTCTTT. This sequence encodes CASSLDRGPTEAFF.